The clone carrying this T cell receptor (beta chain) was detected many times. What it binds is not known. Via MiXCR, TCRdb re-called the RT-PCR reads, giving one row per CDR3 protein. Of 430,000 or so distinct CDR3 sequences in the sample, over 9.5% were seen once. This sample was included in a study of response to subunit inactivated influenza vaccine. Study-level points and caveats: Each seasonal influenza vaccination recruits few new T cells, the authors suggested.

V lost 5 bases, J lost 0 bases, and 7 bases lay in between. The CDR3 spans 13 residues. The V gene is TRBV12-3 or TRBV12-4, the J gene TRBJ1-1; D uncertain. The sequenced sample was PBMCs from blood, obtained 45 days after vaccination. This clonotype was sampled from a man between 50 and 59 years old who received an inactivated influenza vaccine. CDR3: CASSRYMNTEAFF. DNA for the CDR3: TGTGCCAGCAGTAGGTACATGAACACTGAAGCTTTCTTT.